This T cell receptor beta chain was identified during a study of T cells in Graves' hyperthyroidism and ophthalmopathy. Study in general: Blood was drawn when the patient was first diagnosed and still untreated.

TCR beta CDR3 sequences were amplified from RNA transcripts. The TCR CDR3 first-round RT-PCR relied on the HTBI primer set. TCRdb processed the multiplex PCR reads anew with MiXCR; each CDR3 protein has one entry. This sample carries 390,000 or so distinct CDR3 sequences, 14% to 15% of them seen once, and the ten largest clones take about 12%. This clonotype has at least ten counts. The CDR3 sequence is 18 residues long. The V gene's germline CDR1 is MNHEY and CDR2 SVGAGI. J lost 8 bases, V lost 0 bases, and 14 bases had no gene match. The clonotype originates from a man aged 18-30 years with Graves' ophthalmopathy. The sample was blood. The chain combines TRBV6-5 with TRBJ2-1; 9 bases are shared with TRBD1. The CDR3 region has the DNA TGTGCCAGCAGTTACTCGGGGACCGGGACAGGGATGCACCATGAGCAGTTCTTC. It is translated as CASSYSGTGTGMHHEQFF.